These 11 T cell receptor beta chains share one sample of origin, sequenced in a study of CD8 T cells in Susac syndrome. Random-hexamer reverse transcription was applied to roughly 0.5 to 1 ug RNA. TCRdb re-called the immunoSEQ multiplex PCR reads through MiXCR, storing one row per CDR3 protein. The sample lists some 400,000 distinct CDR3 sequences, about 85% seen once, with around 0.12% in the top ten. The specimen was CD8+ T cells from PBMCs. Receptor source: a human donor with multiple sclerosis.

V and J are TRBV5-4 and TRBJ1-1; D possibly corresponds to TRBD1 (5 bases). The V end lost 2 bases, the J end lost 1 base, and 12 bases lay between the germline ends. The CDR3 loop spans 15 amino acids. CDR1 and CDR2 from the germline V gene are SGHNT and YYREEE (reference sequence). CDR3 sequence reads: CASSLLTARNTEAFF. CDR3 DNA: TGTGCCAGCAGCTTACTGACAGCGAGGAACACTGAAGCTTTCTTT.

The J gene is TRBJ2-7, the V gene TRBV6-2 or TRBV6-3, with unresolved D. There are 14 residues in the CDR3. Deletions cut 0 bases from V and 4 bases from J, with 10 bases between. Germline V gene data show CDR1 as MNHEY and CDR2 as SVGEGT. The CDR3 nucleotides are TGTGCCAGCAGTTACTCAGCCCCAGCTTACGAGCAGTACTTC. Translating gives CASSYSAPAYEQYF.

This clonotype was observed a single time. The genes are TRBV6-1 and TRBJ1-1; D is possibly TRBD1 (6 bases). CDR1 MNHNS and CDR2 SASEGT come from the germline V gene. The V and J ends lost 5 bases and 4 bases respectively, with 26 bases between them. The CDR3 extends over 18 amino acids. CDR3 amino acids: CASSRGSEVVDVGTEAFF. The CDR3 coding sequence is TGTGCCAGCAGTAGGGGGTCCGAGGTTGTGGACGTCGGCACTGAAGCTTTCTTT.

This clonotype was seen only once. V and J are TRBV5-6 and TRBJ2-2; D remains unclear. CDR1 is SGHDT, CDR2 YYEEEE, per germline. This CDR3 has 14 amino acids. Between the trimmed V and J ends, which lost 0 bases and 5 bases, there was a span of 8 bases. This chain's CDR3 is CASSLVVLTGELFF. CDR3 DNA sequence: TGTGCCAGCAGCTTGGTAGTTTTGACCGGGGAGCTGTTTTTT.

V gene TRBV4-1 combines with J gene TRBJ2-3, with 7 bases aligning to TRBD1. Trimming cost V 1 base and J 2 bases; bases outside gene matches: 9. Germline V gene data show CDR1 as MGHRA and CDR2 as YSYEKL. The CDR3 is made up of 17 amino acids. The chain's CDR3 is CASSQGWDREYTDTQYF. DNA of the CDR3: TGCGCCAGCAGCCAAGGATGGGACAGAGAATACACAGATACGCAGTATTTT.

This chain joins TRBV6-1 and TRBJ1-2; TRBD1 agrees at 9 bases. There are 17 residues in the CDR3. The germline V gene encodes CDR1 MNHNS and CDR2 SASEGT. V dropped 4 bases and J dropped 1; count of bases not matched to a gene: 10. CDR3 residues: CASSAQRDREINYGYTF. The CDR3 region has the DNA TGTGCCAGCAGTGCGCAACGGGACAGGGAGATTAACTATGGCTACACCTTC.

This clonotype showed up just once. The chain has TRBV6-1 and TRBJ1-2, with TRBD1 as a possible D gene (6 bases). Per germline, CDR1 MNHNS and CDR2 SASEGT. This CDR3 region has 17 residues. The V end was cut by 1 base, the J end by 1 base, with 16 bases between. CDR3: CASSEGQVGNYNYGYTF. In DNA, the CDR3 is TGTGCCAGCAGTGAAGGACAGGTGGGGAACTATAACTATGGCTACACCTTC.

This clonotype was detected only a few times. The CDR3 reads CASSTPGNQPQHF. For the CDR3, the DNA is TGTGCCAGCAGCACCCCGGGAAACCAGCCCCAGCATTTT. The chain carries TRBV7-2 and TRBJ1-5; no firm D call. The germline V gene encodes CDR1 SGHTA and CDR2 FQGNSA. Trimming took off 5 bases at V and 7 bases at J, with 12 bases between the two ends. The CDR3 spans 13 residues.

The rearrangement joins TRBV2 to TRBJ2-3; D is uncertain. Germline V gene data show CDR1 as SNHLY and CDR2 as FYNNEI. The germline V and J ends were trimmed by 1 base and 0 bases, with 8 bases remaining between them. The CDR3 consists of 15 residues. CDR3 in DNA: TGTGCCAGCAGTGAAGGACCCCTTAGCACAGATACGCAGTATTTT. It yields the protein CASSEGPLSTDTQYF. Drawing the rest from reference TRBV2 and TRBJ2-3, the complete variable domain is EPEVTQTPSHQVTQMGQEVILRCVPISNHLYFYWYRQILGQKVEFLVSFYNNEISEKSEIFDDQFSVERPDGSNFTLKIRSTKLEDSAMYFCASSEGPLSTDTQYFGPGTRLTVL.

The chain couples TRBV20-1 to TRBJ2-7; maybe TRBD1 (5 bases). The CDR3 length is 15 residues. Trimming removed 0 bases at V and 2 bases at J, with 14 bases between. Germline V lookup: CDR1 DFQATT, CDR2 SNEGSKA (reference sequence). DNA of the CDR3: TGCAGTGCTAGAGATACAGGCCGGGCAACCTACGAGCAGTACTTC. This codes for CSARDTGRATYEQYF.

This CDR3 is CASSLSGPGRNEQFF. CDR3 DNA: TGTGCCAGCAGCCTCTCCGGCCCCGGACGCAATGAGCAGTTCTTC. The J gene is TRBJ2-1, the V gene TRBV7-6, with no clear D. Per germline, CDR1 SGHVS and CDR2 FNYEAQ. Trimming removed 5 bases at V and 6 bases at J, with 17 bases between. This CDR3 contains 15 residues.